Below, 19 T cell receptor beta chains from the same sample are listed, as sequenced in a study of shared clonotypes between healthy human individuals. The repertoire was sequenced with immunoSEQ multiplex PCR; TCRdb's copy has only in-frame clones and lacks some. The sample carries about 680,000 clones, 92% recorded once. Terminally differentiated effector memory CD45RA+ cells were excluded from the naive CD8 cells, which were CD45RO-negative and positively selected for CCR7. The sample taken for sequencing was naive CD8+ T cells sorted from blood. The receptors derive from a young man in good health.

J is TRBJ2-3 and V is TRBV7-9; D uncertain. The CDR3 consists of 14 residues. Trimming shortened V by 0 bases and J by 5 bases, and 9 bases separated the two germline ends. Germline V gives CDR1 SEHNR, CDR2 FQNEAQ (reference sequence). The DNA for the CDR3 is TGTGCCAGCAGCTTAGCTGGTATACAAGATACGCAGTATTTT. It encodes CASSLAGIQDTQYF. The variable domain in full, with the rest retrieved from reference TRBV7-9 and TRBJ2-3, is DTGVSQNPRHKITKRGQNVTFRCDPISEHNRLYWYRQTLGQGPEFLTYFQNEAQLEKSRLLSDRFSAERPKGSFSTLEIQRTEQGDSAMYLCASSLAGIQDTQYFGPGTRLTVL.

As DNA, the CDR3 is TGTGCCAGCAGCTTACAGGGGATCACCGGGGAGCTGTTTTTT. Protein: CASSLQGITGELFF. The V call is TRBV13, the J call TRBJ2-2; D is perhaps TRBD1 (6 bases). Trimming removed 2 bases at V and 4 bases at J, with 8 bases between. The CDR3 extends over 14 amino acids. Germline values: CDR1 PRHDT, CDR2 FYEKMQ (reference sequence).

As regards this clone: The sample has other DNA sequences that encode this CDR3 too. The chain has TRBV9 and TRBJ2-1; 10 bases are a match to TRBD2. The CDR3 loop spans 16 amino acids. The V gene end was trimmed by 0 bases and the J gene end by 7 bases; junction bases not matched to a gene: 7. Germline assignment: CDR1 SGDLS and CDR2 YYNGEE. CDR3 residues: CASSVGASGSRNEQFF. In DNA form, the CDR3 reads TGTGCCAGCAGCGTAGGGGCTAGCGGGAGTAGGAATGAGCAGTTCTTC.

This chain joins TRBV5-1 and TRBJ2-7; perhaps TRBD1 as D (6 bases). This CDR3 has 15 amino acids. The V end was cut by 4 bases, the J end by 2 bases, with 16 bases between. Germline V gene data show CDR1 as SGHRS and CDR2 as YFSETQ. CDR3: CASSATDSTTYEQYF. CDR3 bases: TGCGCCAGCAGCGCGACGGACAGCACAACCTACGAGCAGTACTTC.

As DNA, the CDR3 is TGTGCCACCAGCAGAGATTTGGGGACCTCGAACACCGGGGAGCTGTTTTTT. Its protein is CATSRDLGTSNTGELFF. The chain recombines TRBV15 with TRBJ2-2, with D perhaps assigned TRBD1 or TRBD2 (5 bases each). Germline V gives CDR1 LNHNV, CDR2 YYDKDF (reference sequence). V lost 0 bases and J lost 0, with 11 bases in between. The CDR3 contains 17 residues. Variable domain in full (rest from reference TRBV15 and TRBJ2-2): DAMVIQNPRYQVTQFGKPVTLSCSQTLNHNVMYWYQQKSSQAPKLLFHYYDKDFNNEADTPDNFQSRRPNTSFCFLDIRSPGLGDTAMYLCATSRDLGTSNTGELFFGEGSRLTVL.

In regard to this clone: Additional DNA sequences in this sample encode the identical CDR3. The rearrangement links TRBV7-9 to TRBJ2-7; TRBD2 aligns across 12 bases. The trim removed 5 bases at V and 2 bases at J, leaving 4 bases unmatched. CDR1 is SEHNR and CDR2 is FQNEAQ in the germline V gene (reference sequence). The CDR3 is 15 residues long. The CDR3 loop reads CASSPRLAGAYEQYF. CDR3 DNA sequence: TGTGCCAGCAGCCCCCGACTAGCGGGAGCCTACGAGCAGTACTTC.

This sequence joins TRBV10-3 and TRBJ2-3, with D unclear. The germline CDR1 and CDR2 sequences are ENHRY and SYGVKD. The CDR3 length is 16 residues. Trimming took 2 bases from V and 0 from J, leaving 12 bases between them. DNA for the CDR3: TGTGCCATCAGTGAGGACTTGAGCACTAGCACAGATACGCAGTATTTT. Protein product: CAISEDLSTSTDTQYF.

The CDR3 DNA is TGTGCCAGCAGCAGGCGGGAGGGGGCCAAAAACATTCAGTACTTC. Translated, it gives CASSRREGAKNIQYF. J is TRBJ2-4 and V is TRBV5-4; TRBD2 agrees at 9 bases. Germline V CDR1 and CDR2: SGHNT, YYREEE (reference sequence). The V gene end was trimmed by 4 bases and the J gene end by 1 base; junction bases not matched to a gene: 3. The CDR3 covers 15 residues.

The rearrangement links TRBV7-9 to TRBJ2-3; D unclear. This CDR3 is 12 amino acids long. The V end lost 1 base, the J end lost 5 bases, and 4 bases lay between the germline ends. The germline V gene has CDR1 SEHNR and CDR2 FQNEAQ (reference sequence). The CDR3 is CASSLGEDTQYF. The CDR3 nucleotides are TGTGCCAGCAGCTTAGGTGAAGATACGCAGTATTTT.

V is TRBV6-1 and J is TRBJ2-7; D is possibly TRBD2 (6 bases). Germline CDR1 and CDR2: MNHNS and SASEGT. There are 16 residues in the CDR3. The V gene lost 4 bases and the J gene lost 2 bases, with 18 bases spanning the gap. The CDR3 loop is CASSVMGRGGTYEQYF. The CDR3 region has the DNA TGTGCCAGCAGTGTGATGGGACGAGGAGGGACCTACGAGCAGTACTTC.

V gene TRBV4-1 combines with J gene TRBJ1-1, with D possibly matching TRBD1 (5 bases). Germline values: CDR1 MGHRA, CDR2 YSYEKL. The CDR3 has 14 amino acids. Trimming pared 3 bases from V and 3 bases from J, leaving 11 bases between. CDR3 sequence reads: CASSQGGAYTEAFF. The CDR3 DNA sequence: TGCGCCAGCAGCCAGGGGGGTGCTTACACTGAAGCTTTCTTT.

The genes are TRBV25-1 and TRBJ2-5, with 8 nucleotides matching TRBD2. The V and J ends lost 1 base and 5 bases, in that order; junction bases with no gene match: 9. Germline CDR1 is MGHDK and CDR2 is SYGVNS. The CDR3 covers 16 residues. CDR3 coding DNA: TGTGCCAGCAGTGAATTGAGTAGCGGGGTGGTTGAGACCCAGTACTTC. This codes for CASSELSSGVVETQYF.

The V gene is TRBV19, the J gene TRBJ2-1; possible D gene TRBD1, 6 bases. CDR3 size: 14 residues. V gave up 6 bases and J gave up 0 bases, with 9 bases separating them. Germline V gives CDR1 LNHDA, CDR2 SQIVND (reference sequence). CDR3 DNA sequence: TGTGCCAGTAGGGGGGCCCCCTCCTACAATGAGCAGTTCTTC. Translated, it gives CASRGAPSYNEQFF.

The V gene is TRBV11-2, the J gene TRBJ2-7; a weak D match, TRBD1 (5 bases). Germline CDR1 reads SGHAT; CDR2 reads FQNNGV. The CDR3 spans 15 residues. V shed 0 bases and J shed 4 bases, with 13 bases lying between them. CDR3 nucleotide sequence: TGTGCCAGCAGCTTAGAAGCAGGGTTCCTGTACGAGCAGTACTTC. It specifies CASSLEAGFLYEQYF. Drawing the rest from reference TRBV11-2 and TRBJ2-7, the complete variable domain is EAGVAQSPRYKIIEKRQSVAFWCNPISGHATLYWYQQILGQGPKLLIQFQNNGVVDDSQLPKDRFSAERLKGVDSTLKIQPAKLEDSAVYLCASSLEAGFLYEQYFGPGTRLTVT.

For the CDR3, the DNA is TGTGCCAGCAGTGATCCCAGCCATTACTATGGCTACACCTTC. Encoded protein: CASSDPSHYYGYTF. This chain uses TRBV2 with TRBJ1-2; the D is unclear. This CDR3 has 14 residues. Germline V gene lookup returns CDR1 SNHLY and CDR2 FYNNEI. V was clipped by 3 bases and J by 3 bases, with 11 bases between them.

This clone has only a few counts. The V gene is TRBV7-9, the J gene TRBJ1-5, with D hard to call. Deletions cut 3 bases from V and 7 bases from J, with 7 bases between. CDR1 is SEHNR and CDR2 is FQNEAQ in the germline V gene (reference sequence). The CDR3 extends over 12 amino acids. This CDR3 reads CASSFMEQPQHF. CDR3 sequence (DNA): TGTGCCAGCAGCTTCATGGAGCAGCCCCAGCATTTT.

The chain has TRBV4-3 and TRBJ2-7; a weak D match, TRBD2 (5 bases). Germline V gene lookup returns CDR1 LGHNA and CDR2 YSLEER. CDR3 size: 13 residues. V was cut by 1 base and J by 1 base, with 5 bases left in between. The CDR3 DNA follows: TGCGCCAGCAGCCAAGGGACTTCCTACGAGCAGTACTTC. Its protein is CASSQGTSYEQYF.

The chain uses TRBV11-2 and TRBJ2-7; no reliable D call. Germline values: CDR1 SGHAT, CDR2 FQNNGV. The CDR3 extends over 16 amino acids. The V end was cut by 0 bases, the J end by 4 bases, with 16 bases between. CDR3 DNA sequence: TGTGCCAGCAGCTTAGAATACAGCCCAACAAATTACGAGCAGTACTTC. Amino acids: CASSLEYSPTNYEQYF.

The chain recombines TRBV28 with TRBJ2-5; D perhaps matches TRBD1 (6 bases). The CDR3 extends over 14 amino acids. CDR1 MDHEN and CDR2 SYDVKM come from the germline V gene. Trimming left V 3 bases short and J 5 bases short, with 13 bases between. CDR3 region: CASSFYGGLETQYF. The CDR3 DNA reads as TGTGCCAGCAGTTTTTATGGGGGCTTGGAGACCCAGTACTTC.